What follows are 12 T cell receptor beta chains derived from one specimen sequenced in a study of T-cell memory formation after mild COVID-19. TCRdb fed the 5' RACE reads into MiXCR, producing one record per CDR3 protein. The table shows about 240,000 distinct CDR3 sequences, with more than 8% occurring only once. Source material: PBMCs or a T cell subset sorted from them (not recorded which). The origin of the receptors is a man aged 18-30 years who had mild COVID-19 (a few samples of this study predate the infection). Cell type and time point are not known.

This clonotype was observed a handful of times. V and J are TRBV4-2 and TRBJ2-6, with D hard to call. This CDR3 is built from 17 residues. V was clipped by 1 base and J by 0 bases, with 10 bases between them. In germline, CDR1 is LGHNA, CDR2 YNFKEQ. CDR3 residues: CASSQGTVHSGANVLTF. CDR3 nucleotides: TGTGCCAGCAGCCAAGGGACGGTGCACTCTGGGGCCAACGTCCTGACTTTC.

This rearrangement joins TRBV11-2 to TRBJ2-7; 9 bases agree with TRBD2. There are 16 residues in the CDR3. Germline lookup yields CDR1 SGHAT and CDR2 FQNNGV. J was trimmed by 2 bases and V by 0 bases; bases with no gene match: 5. DNA of the CDR3: TGTGCCAGCAGCTTAGAAAGTCTAGCGGGGACCTACGAGCAGTACTTC. This encodes CASSLESLAGTYEQYF.

The V and J genes are TRBV28 and TRBJ1-1; perhaps TRBD1 as D (6 bases). V was trimmed by 6 bases and J by 7 bases, leaving 15 bases between them. The germline gives CDR1 MDHEN, CDR2 SYDVKM. The CDR3 loop spans 13 amino acids. CDR3 sequence reads: CASSPSGHGEAFF. The CDR3 DNA sequence: TGTGCCAGCAGCCCGTCGGGACACGGTGAAGCTTTCTTT.

CDR3 DNA: TGCGCCAGCAGCACGGCTCGGGGCAACACAGATACGCAGTATTTT. This translates into CASSTARGNTDTQYF. The genes are TRBV10-1 and TRBJ2-3; D tentatively reads TRBD1 or TRBD2 (5 bases each). Trimming removed 6 bases at V and 2 bases at J, with 15 bases between. The germline gives CDR1 WNHNN, CDR2 SYGVQD (reference sequence). The CDR3 length is 15 residues.

This clonotype was picked up a small number of times. The rearrangement joins TRBV7-3 to TRBJ2-5; D not resolved. Germline CDR1 is SGHTA and CDR2 is FQGTGA. CDR3 length: 14 amino acids. V gave up 5 bases and J gave up 5 bases, with 15 bases separating them. This chain's CDR3 is CASSPRARTETQYF. The CDR3 DNA sequence: TGTGCCAGCAGCCCAAGGGCCAGAACGGAGACCCAGTACTTC.

This clonotype was counted a few times. V is TRBV2 and J is TRBJ1-1, with 7 bases that match TRBD1. Losses at the gene ends were 6 bases for V and 0 bases for J; bases not matched to a gene: 1. The germline V gene encodes CDR1 SNHLY and CDR2 FYNNEI. This CDR3 contains 13 residues. The CDR3, as DNA: TGTGCCAGCAGGGGGACAGTGAACACTGAAGCTTTCTTT. It specifies CASRGTVNTEAFF.

This rearrangement joins TRBV27 to TRBJ1-4; D is unclear. With 6 bases removed from V and 1 base from J, the gap between germline ends came to 12 bases. Looked up from germline, CDR1 is MNHEY and CDR2 is SMNVEV (reference sequence). The CDR3 loop spans 15 amino acids. CDR3 DNA: TGTGCCAGCAGGCGCAACAGTTTAACTAATGAAAAACTGTTTTTT. Translated: CASRRNSLTNEKLFF.

This clonotype was seen a few times. V and J are TRBV7-8 and TRBJ2-7; D gene unclear. V gave up 5 bases and J gave up 2 bases, with 4 bases separating them. The CDR3 spans 11 residues. The germline CDR1 and CDR2 sequences are SGHVS and FQNEAQ. CDR3 coding DNA: TGTGCCAGCAGCACAACCTACGAGCAGTACGTC. This gives the protein CASSTTYEQYV.

This clonotype was seen a few times. The chain is built from TRBV3-1 and TRBJ1-1; the D gene is possibly TRBD1 (5 bases). There are 15 residues in the CDR3. V lost 7 bases to trimming and J lost 0 bases, with 15 bases between them. Germline V gene data show CDR1 as LGHDT and CDR2 as YNNKEL (reference sequence). The CDR3: CASNLGLLMNTEAFF. The CDR3 bases are TGTGCCAGCAATTTGGGGCTTCTTATGAACACTGAAGCTTTCTTT.

The chain recombines TRBV12-3 or TRBV12-4 with TRBJ1-6; unclear D gene. The CDR3 runs 16 residues. V was clipped by 5 bases and J by 0 bases, with 11 bases between them. The CDR3 loop is CASSTDRSSYNSPLHF. CDR3 sequence (DNA): TGTGCCAGCAGTACGGACCGGAGCTCCTATAATTCACCCCTCCACTTT.

This clonotype was detected many times. The chain employs TRBV4-2 and TRBJ2-7; TRBD2 might be the D (6 bases). Per the germline V gene, CDR1 is LGHNA and CDR2 is YNFKEQ. This CDR3 has 14 amino acids. Trimming took off 0 bases at V and 3 bases at J, with 9 bases between the two ends. This CDR3 is CASSQEGGVYEQYF. For the CDR3, the DNA is TGTGCCAGCAGCCAAGAAGGCGGGGTCTACGAGCAGTACTTC.

This clonotype was detected a few times. V and J are TRBV20-1 and TRBJ2-2; TRBD2 is a possible D gene (6 bases). The CDR3 spans 13 residues. The V and J ends lost 5 bases and 0 bases respectively, with 7 bases between them. Germline values: CDR1 DFQATT, CDR2 SNEGSKA (reference sequence). CDR3 amino acids: CSARGANTGELFF. In nucleotides, the CDR3 is TGCAGTGCTCGCGGGGCGAACACCGGGGAGCTGTTTTTT.